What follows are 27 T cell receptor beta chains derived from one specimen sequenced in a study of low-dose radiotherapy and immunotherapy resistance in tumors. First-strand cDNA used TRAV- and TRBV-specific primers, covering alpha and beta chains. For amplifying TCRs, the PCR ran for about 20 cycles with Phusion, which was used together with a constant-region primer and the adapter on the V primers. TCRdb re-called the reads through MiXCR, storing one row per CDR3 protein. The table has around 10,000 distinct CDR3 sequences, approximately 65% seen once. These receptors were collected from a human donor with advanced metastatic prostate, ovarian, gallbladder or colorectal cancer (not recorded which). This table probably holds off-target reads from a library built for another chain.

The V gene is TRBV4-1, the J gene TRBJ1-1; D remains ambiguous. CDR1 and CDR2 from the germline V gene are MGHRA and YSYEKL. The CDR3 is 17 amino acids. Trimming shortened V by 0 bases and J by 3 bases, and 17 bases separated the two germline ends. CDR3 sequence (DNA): TGCGCCAGCAGCCAAGATCGATCAGGTCCAGTGGACACTGAAGCTTTCTTT. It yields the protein CASSQDRSGPVDTEAFF.

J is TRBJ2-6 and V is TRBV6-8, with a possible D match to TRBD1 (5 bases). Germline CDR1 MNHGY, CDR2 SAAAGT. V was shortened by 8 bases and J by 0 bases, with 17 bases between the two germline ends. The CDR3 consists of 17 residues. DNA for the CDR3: TGTGCCAGCCCCGCAGGGCCTAGTCACTCTGGGGCCAACGTCCTGACTTTC. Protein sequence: CASPAGPSHSGANVLTF.

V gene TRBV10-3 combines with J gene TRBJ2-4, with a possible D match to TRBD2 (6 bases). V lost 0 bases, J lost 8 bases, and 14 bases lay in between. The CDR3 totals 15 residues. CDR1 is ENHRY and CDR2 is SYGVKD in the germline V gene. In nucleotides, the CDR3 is TGTGCCATCAGTGAGTCCGGCTACGAGCGGGACATTCAGTACTTC. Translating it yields CAISESGYERDIQYF.

This CDR3 reads CASSLPAGGEKLFF. In DNA form, the CDR3 reads TGTGCCAGCAGCTTGCCTGCGGGGGGTGAAAAACTGTTTTTT. The rearrangement joins TRBV7-3 to TRBJ1-4; D is possibly TRBD1 (5 bases). Trimming left V 3 bases short and J 7 bases short, with 12 bases between. Germline CDR1 reads SGHTA; CDR2 reads FQGTGA. The CDR3 has 14 amino acids.

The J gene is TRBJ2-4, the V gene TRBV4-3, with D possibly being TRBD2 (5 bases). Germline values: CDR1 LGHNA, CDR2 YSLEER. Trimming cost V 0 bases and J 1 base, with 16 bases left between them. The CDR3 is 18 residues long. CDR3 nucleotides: TGCGCCAGCAGCCAAGACCCAAACTCAAGAGGGGCCAAAAACATTCAGTACTTC. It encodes CASSQDPNSRGAKNIQYF.

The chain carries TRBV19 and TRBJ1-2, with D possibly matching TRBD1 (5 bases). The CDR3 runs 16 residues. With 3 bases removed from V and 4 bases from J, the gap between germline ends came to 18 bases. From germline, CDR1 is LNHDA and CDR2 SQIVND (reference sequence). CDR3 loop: CASSILKPAGIYGYTF. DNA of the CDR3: TGTGCCAGTAGTATCTTAAAGCCCGCAGGGATCTATGGCTACACCTTC.

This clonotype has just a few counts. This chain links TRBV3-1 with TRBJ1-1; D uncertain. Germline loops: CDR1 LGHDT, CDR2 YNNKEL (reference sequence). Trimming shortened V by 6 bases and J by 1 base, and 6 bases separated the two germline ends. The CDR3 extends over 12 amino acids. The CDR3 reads CASSGSNTEAFF. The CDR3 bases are TGTGCCAGCAGTGGGTCGAACACTGAAGCTTTCTTT.

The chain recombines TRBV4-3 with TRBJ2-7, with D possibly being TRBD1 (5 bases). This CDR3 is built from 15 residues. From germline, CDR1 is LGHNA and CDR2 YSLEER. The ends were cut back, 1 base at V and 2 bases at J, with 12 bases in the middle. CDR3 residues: CASSQGAGPTYEQYF. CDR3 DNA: TGCGCCAGCAGCCAAGGGGCAGGGCCGACCTACGAGCAGTACTTC.

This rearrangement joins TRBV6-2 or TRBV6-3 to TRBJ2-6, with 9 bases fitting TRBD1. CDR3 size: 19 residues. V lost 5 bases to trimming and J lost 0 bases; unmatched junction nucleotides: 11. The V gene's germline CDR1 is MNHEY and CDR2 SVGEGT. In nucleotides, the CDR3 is TGTGCCAGCAGTGAAGCATCACGGACAGGGGTCTCTGGGGCCAACGTCCTGACTTTC. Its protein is CASSEASRTGVSGANVLTF.

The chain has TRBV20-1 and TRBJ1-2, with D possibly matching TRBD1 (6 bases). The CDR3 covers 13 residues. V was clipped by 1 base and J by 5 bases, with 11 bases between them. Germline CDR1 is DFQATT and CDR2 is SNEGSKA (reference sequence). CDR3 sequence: CSARGQVEYGYTF. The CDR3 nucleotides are TGCAGTGCTAGAGGACAGGTTGAGTATGGCTACACCTTC.

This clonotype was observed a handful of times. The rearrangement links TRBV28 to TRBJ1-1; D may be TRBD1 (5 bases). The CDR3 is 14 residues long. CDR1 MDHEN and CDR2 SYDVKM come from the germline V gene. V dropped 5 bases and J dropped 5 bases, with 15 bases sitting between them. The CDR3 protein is CASSKQWRGTEAFF. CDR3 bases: TGTGCCAGCAGTAAGCAGTGGCGGGGGACTGAAGCTTTCTTT.

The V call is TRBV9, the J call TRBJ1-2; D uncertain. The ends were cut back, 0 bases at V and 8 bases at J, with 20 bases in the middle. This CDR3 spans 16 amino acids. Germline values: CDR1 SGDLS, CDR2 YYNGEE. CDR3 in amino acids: CASSVATGDTQRGYTF. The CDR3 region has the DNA TGTGCCAGCAGCGTAGCTACTGGTGACACTCAGAGAGGCTACACCTTC.

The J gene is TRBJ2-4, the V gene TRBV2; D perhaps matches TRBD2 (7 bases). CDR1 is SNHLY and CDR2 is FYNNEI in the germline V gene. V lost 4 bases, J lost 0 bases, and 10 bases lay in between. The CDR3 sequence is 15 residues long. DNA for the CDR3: TGTGCCAGCAGTGCGGGGGGCCTAGCCAAAAACATTCAGTACTTC. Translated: CASSAGGLAKNIQYF.

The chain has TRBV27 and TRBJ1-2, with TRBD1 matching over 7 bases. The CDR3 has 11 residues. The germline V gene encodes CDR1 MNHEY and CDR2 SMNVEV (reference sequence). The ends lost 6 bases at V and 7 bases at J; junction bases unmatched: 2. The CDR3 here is CASSWTGGYTF. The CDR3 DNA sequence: TGTGCCAGCAGCTGGACAGGTGGCTACACCTTC.

The CDR3 bases are TGTGCCAGCAGTGACACGGGACAGGGGGCAGGAGCTAATGAAAAACTGTTTTTT. The encoded protein is CASSDTGQGAGANEKLFF. The V and J genes are TRBV6-4 and TRBJ1-4, with 12 bases matching TRBD1. Per germline, CDR1 MRHNA and CDR2 SNTAGT. V shed 2 bases, J shed 3 bases, and the junction held 7 bases outside the gene matches. The CDR3 has 18 residues.

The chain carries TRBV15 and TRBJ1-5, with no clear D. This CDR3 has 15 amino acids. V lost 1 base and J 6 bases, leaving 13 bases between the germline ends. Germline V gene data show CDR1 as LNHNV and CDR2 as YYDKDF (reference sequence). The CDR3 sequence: CATSRGAGKGQPQHF. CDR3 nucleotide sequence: TGTGCCACCAGCAGAGGAGCTGGGAAAGGTCAGCCCCAGCATTTT.

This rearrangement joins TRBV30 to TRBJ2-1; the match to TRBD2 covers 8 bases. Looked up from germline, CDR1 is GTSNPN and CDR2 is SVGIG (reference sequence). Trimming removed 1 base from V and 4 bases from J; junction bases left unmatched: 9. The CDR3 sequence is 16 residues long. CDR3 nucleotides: TGTGCCTGGAGTGCGGGCGGGAGGTGGGGGTACAATGAGCAGTTCTTC. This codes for CAWSAGGRWGYNEQFF.

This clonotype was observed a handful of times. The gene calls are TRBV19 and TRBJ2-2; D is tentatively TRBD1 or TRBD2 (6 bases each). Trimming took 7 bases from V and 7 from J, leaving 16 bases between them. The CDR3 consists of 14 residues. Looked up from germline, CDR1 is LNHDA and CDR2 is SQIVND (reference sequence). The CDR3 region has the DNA TGTGCCAGTAATACTCAGGGGAGGCACGGGGAGCTGTTTTTT. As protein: CASNTQGRHGELFF.

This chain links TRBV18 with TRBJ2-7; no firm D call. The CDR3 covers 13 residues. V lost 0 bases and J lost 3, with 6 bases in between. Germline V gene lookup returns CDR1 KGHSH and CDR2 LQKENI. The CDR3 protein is CASSPPGNYEQYF. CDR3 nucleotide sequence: TGTGCCAGCTCACCACCGGGAAACTACGAGCAGTACTTC.

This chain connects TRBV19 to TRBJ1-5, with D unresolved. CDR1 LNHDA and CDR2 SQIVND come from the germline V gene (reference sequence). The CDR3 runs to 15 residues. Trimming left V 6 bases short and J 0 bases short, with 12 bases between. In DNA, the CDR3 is TGTGCCAGTAGCCCGCTGGGAGCTAGCAATCAGCCCCAGCATTTT. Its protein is CASSPLGASNQPQHF.

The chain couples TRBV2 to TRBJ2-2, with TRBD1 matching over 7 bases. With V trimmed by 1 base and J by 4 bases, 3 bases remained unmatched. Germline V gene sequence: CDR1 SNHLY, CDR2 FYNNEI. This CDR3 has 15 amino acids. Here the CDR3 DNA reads TGTGCCAGCAGTGAAGTTAGGACAGGCACCGGGGAGCTGTTTTTT. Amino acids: CASSEVRTGTGELFF.

The chain's CDR3 is CASSLVRAQIETQYF. The CDR3, as DNA: TGTGCCAGCAGCTTAGTGCGGGCACAGATTGAGACCCAGTACTTC. V gene TRBV11-2 combines with J gene TRBJ2-5, with a tentative D call TRBD2 (5 bases). This CDR3 is 15 amino acids long. Between the trimmed V and J ends, which lost 1 base and 5 bases, there was a span of 14 bases. Germline CDR1 SGHAT, CDR2 FQNNGV.

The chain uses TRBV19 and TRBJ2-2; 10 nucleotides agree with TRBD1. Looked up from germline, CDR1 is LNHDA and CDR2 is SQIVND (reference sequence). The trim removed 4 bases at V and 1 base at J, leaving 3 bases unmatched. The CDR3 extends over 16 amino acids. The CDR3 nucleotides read TGTGCCAGTAGTAGGGACAGGGGACAGAACACCGGGGAGCTGTTTTTT. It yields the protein CASSRDRGQNTGELFF.

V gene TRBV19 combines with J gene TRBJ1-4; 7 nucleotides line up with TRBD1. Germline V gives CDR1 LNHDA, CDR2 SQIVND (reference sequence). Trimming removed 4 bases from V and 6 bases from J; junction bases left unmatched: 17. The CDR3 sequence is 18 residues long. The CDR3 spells CASSTPQGWTTGYEKLFF. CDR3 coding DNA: TGTGCCAGTAGTACCCCACAGGGGTGGACGACCGGTTATGAAAAACTGTTTTTT.

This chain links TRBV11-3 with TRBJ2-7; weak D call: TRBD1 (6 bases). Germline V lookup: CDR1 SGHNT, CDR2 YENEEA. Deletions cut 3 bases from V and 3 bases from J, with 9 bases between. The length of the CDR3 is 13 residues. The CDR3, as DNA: TGTGCCAGCAGCTTGGGGGCTAGCTACGAGCAGTACTTC. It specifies CASSLGASYEQYF.

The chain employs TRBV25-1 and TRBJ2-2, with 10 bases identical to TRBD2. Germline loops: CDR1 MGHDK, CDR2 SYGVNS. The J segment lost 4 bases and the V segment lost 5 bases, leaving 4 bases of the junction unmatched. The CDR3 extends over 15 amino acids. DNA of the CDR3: TGTGCCAGCAGTCGGAGCGGGAGGGCCACCGGGGAGCTGTTTTTT. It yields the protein CASSRSGRATGELFF.

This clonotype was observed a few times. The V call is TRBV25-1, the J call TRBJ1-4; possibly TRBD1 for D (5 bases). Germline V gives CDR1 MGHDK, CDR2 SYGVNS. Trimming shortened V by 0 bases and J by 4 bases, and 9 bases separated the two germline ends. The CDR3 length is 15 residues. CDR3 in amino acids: CASSEYRGGNEKLFF. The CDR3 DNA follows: TGTGCCAGCAGTGAATATCGGGGCGGTAATGAAAAACTGTTTTTT.